Following are 32 T cell receptor beta chains from one sample sequenced in a study of Ad26.COV2.S vaccination and SARS-CoV-2 variants. Treatment noted: about 20 received Ad26.COV2.S at low or high dose, single or two shots; several received placebo; per-sample allocation not given. Sampling was done on day 63 after the first vaccine or placebo injection. This table comes from immunoSEQ multiplex PCR, and its TCRdb copy is limited to in-frame clones, with some not included. This table has about 480,000 clones, roughly 85% appearing once. The material sequenced was peripheral blood, taken in a trial of Ad26.COV2.S vaccine versus placebo. These receptors all come from a person aged 18-65 years who received the Ad26.COV2.S COVID-19 vaccine or a placebo.

The rearrangement links TRBV5-6 to TRBJ1-2, with TRBD1 identical over 10 bases. V dropped 2 bases and J dropped 7; count of bases not matched to a gene: 8. CDR3 length: 15 amino acids. Germline lookup yields CDR1 SGHDT and CDR2 YYEEEE. CDR3 residues: CASSFPGQGRIGYTF. CDR3 DNA: TGTGCCAGCAGCTTCCCGGGACAGGGGAGAATTGGCTACACCTTC.

The gene calls are TRBV6-2 or TRBV6-3 and TRBJ2-1; a weak D match, TRBD2 (5 bases). The CDR3 loop spans 13 amino acids. Looked up from germline, CDR1 is MNHEY and CDR2 is SVGEGT. Trimming shortened V by 5 bases and J by 10 bases, and 15 bases separated the two germline ends. In nucleotides, the CDR3 is TGTGCCAGCAGTCGGGATGTTCTCGGCGAGCAGTTCTTC. Amino acid sequence: CASSRDVLGEQFF.

The V gene is TRBV5-1, the J gene TRBJ2-7; 15 positions agree with TRBD2. The CDR3 extends over 17 amino acids. The V and J ends lost 4 bases and 7 bases, in that order; junction bases with no gene match: 12. CDR1 is SGHRS, CDR2 YFSETQ, per germline. The CDR3 nucleotides are TGCGCCAGCAGCCTCTTAGGACTAGCGGGAGGGCCGGGGGAGCAGTACTTC. It is translated as CASSLLGLAGGPGEQYF.

The chain uses TRBV20-1 and TRBJ2-7; 9 bases match TRBD2. Trimming removed 3 bases from V and 4 bases from J; junction bases left unmatched: 10. The germline CDR1 and CDR2 sequences are DFQATT and SNEGSKA (reference sequence). The length of the CDR3 is 15 residues. CDR3 sequence reads: CSASFAGGPGYEQYF. The CDR3 nucleotides are TGCAGTGCTAGTTTCGCGGGAGGGCCGGGGTACGAGCAGTACTTC.

The chain links TRBV7-9 to TRBJ1-2, with D unclear. The V end lost 2 bases, the J end lost 4 bases, and 11 bases lay between the germline ends. This CDR3 is 14 amino acids long. In germline, CDR1 is SEHNR, CDR2 FQNEAQ (reference sequence). CDR3 nucleotide sequence: TGTGCCAGCAGCTTAAATCCCGGGATCTATGGCTACACCTTC. Translation gives CASSLNPGIYGYTF.

This clone was counted once. V and J are TRBV18 and TRBJ2-7; 9 bases are shared with TRBD2. Germline V lookup: CDR1 KGHSH, CDR2 LQKENI. The junction had 3 bases not matched to a gene; V was cut back by 3 bases and J by 3 bases. The CDR3 runs to 14 residues. The DNA of the CDR3 is TGTGCCAGCTCACCTGGGACTAGCCACTACGAGCAGTACTTC. This translates into CASSPGTSHYEQYF.

The CDR3 DNA sequence: TGTGCCAGCAGCTTTGGCACGCGGGAGGAGACCCAGTACTTC. The encoded protein is CASSFGTREETQYF. The chain couples TRBV5-4 to TRBJ2-5; 7 bases agree with TRBD2. The CDR3 is made up of 14 amino acids. The V gene end was trimmed by 2 bases and the J gene end by 5 bases; junction bases not matched to a gene: 6. Germline V gene sequence: CDR1 SGHNT, CDR2 YYREEE (reference sequence).

CDR3 DNA sequence: TGTGCCAGCAGCCCCGTCGGGGGCAGCACAGATACGCAGTATTTT. Translation gives CASSPVGGSTDTQYF. The V call is TRBV6-5, the J call TRBJ2-3; D is perhaps TRBD1 or TRBD2 (6 bases each). This CDR3 spans 15 amino acids. From germline, CDR1 is MNHEY and CDR2 SVGAGI. V was trimmed by 6 bases and J by 0 bases, leaving 13 bases between them.

This CDR3 reads CASSWGQSRTGELFF. The CDR3 DNA sequence: TGTGCCAGCAGCTGGGGTCAATCACGGACCGGGGAGCTGTTTTTT. The chain combines TRBV7-2 with TRBJ2-2; no clear D gene. V shed 4 bases and J shed 5 bases, with 14 bases lying between them. CDR1 is SGHTA and CDR2 is FQGNSA in the germline V gene. The CDR3 has 15 amino acids.

This clone was seen only once. V usage is TRBV4-1 and J usage is TRBJ1-2; D not certain. The V gene's germline CDR1 is MGHRA and CDR2 YSYEKL. CDR3 length: 15 amino acids. V lost 0 bases and J 4 bases, leaving 12 bases between the germline ends. CDR3 region: CASSQDRSPLYGYTF. The CDR3 DNA is TGCGCCAGCAGCCAAGATAGGTCCCCCCTCTATGGCTACACCTTC.

The rearrangement joins TRBV28 to TRBJ1-4, with D unresolved. The V gene lost 2 bases and the J gene lost 6 bases, with 10 bases spanning the gap. CDR3 length: 14 residues. Looked up from germline, CDR1 is MDHEN and CDR2 is SYDVKM. In nucleotides, the CDR3 is TGTGCCAGCAGTTTACCTGGGGTAGATGAAAAACTGTTTTTT. It yields the protein CASSLPGVDEKLFF.

The CDR3, as DNA: TGTGCCAGCAGCCTCCAGGGGGGAATCGGATCCTACAATGAGCAGTTCTTC. It is translated as CASSLQGGIGSYNEQFF. The chain has TRBV7-8 and TRBJ2-1, with a weak D call TRBD1 (7 bases). Per the germline V gene, CDR1 is SGHVS and CDR2 is FQNEAQ. V lost 5 bases, J lost 1 base, and 18 bases lay in between. This CDR3 region has 17 residues. The whole variable domain, remainder taken from reference TRBV7-8 and TRBJ2-1, is GAGVSQSPRYKVAKRGQDVALRCDPISGHVSLFWYQQALGQGPEFLTYFQNEAQLDKSGLPSDRFFAERPEGSVSTLKIQRTQQEDSAVYLCASSLQGGIGSYNEQFFGPGTRLTVL.

This chain connects TRBV7-2 to TRBJ1-1, with TRBD1 as a possible D gene (5 bases). The CDR3 loop spans 12 amino acids. V was trimmed by 5 bases and J by 7 bases, leaving 11 bases between them. CDR1 and CDR2 from the germline V gene are SGHTA and FQGNSA. The CDR3: CASSPSGGEAFF. The CDR3 DNA is TGTGCCAGCAGCCCCTCGGGGGGTGAAGCTTTCTTT.

The chain combines TRBV19 with TRBJ2-5, with D possibly TRBD2 on 6 matching bases. Per germline, CDR1 LNHDA and CDR2 SQIVND (reference sequence). V lost 1 base, J lost 2 bases, and 20 bases lay in between. The CDR3 consists of 18 residues. DNA of the CDR3: TGTGCCAGTAGTATAGGCCCCCTCAGGGACTTGAGTCAAGAGACCCAGTACTTC. It yields the protein CASSIGPLRDLSQETQYF.

This clone occurred a few times. The chain carries TRBV19 and TRBJ2-7; a weak D match, TRBD2 (6 bases). The CDR3 spans 13 residues. V lost 10 bases and J 3 bases, leaving 16 bases between the germline ends. Per germline, CDR1 LNHDA and CDR2 SQIVND (reference sequence). In nucleotides, the CDR3 is TGTGCCACCGGAGACCGGGAGCACTACGAGCAGTACTTC. Protein: CATGDREHYEQYF.

V usage is TRBV18 and J usage is TRBJ2-7, with 7 bases identical to TRBD1. The CDR3 has 14 amino acids. Germline V gene lookup returns CDR1 KGHSH and CDR2 LQKENI. Trimming cost V 5 bases and J 0 bases; bases outside gene matches: 4. CDR3 DNA: TGTGCCAGCTCAGTGGACAGGTACTCCTACGAGCAGTACTTC. This codes for CASSVDRYSYEQYF. Full variable domain (outside the CDR3, taken from reference TRBV18 and TRBJ2-7): NAGVMQNPRHLVRRRGQEARLRCSPMKGHSHVYWYRQLPEEGLKFMVYLQKENIIDESGMPKERFSAEFPKEGPSILRIQQVVRGDSAAYFCASSVDRYSYEQYFGPGTRLTVT.

The V call is TRBV6-5, the J call TRBJ1-4; TRBD1 matches at 7 bases. The length of the CDR3 is 15 residues. V shed 5 bases and J 3 bases; nucleotides not matched to a gene: 6. From germline, CDR1 is MNHEY and CDR2 SVGAGI. DNA of the CDR3: TGTGCCAGCAGTACTCCGGGACAGCCTAATGAAAAACTGTTTTTT. It encodes CASSTPGQPNEKLFF.

This clone has only one observation. The chain uses TRBV6-6 and TRBJ1-1; 7 bases agree with TRBD1. Losses at the gene ends were 2 bases for V and 6 bases for J; bases not matched to a gene: 9. From germline, CDR1 is MNHNY and CDR2 SVGAGI (reference sequence). CDR3 length: 15 residues. DNA of the CDR3: TGTGCCAGCAGTTACAGGGGGCAGGCCCTCCCTGAAGCTTTCTTT. It translates to CASSYRGQALPEAFF.

This rearrangement joins TRBV28 to TRBJ2-3, with D perhaps matching TRBD2 (5 bases). CDR1 is MDHEN and CDR2 is SYDVKM in the germline V gene. V lost 8 bases and J 2 bases, leaving 17 bases between the germline ends. The CDR3 covers 15 residues. CDR3 nucleotides: TGTGCCAGCCCTGTGAGCGGAGGTTCCACAGATACGCAGTATTTT. It codes for CASPVSGGSTDTQYF. Together with reference TRBV28 and TRBJ2-3, the CDR3 gives the full variable domain: DVKVTQSSRYLVKRTGEKVFLECVQDMDHENMFWYRQDPGLGLRLIYFSYDVKMKEKGDIPEGYSVSREKKERFSLILESASTNQTSMYLCASPVSGGSTDTQYFGPGTRLTVL.

V and J are TRBV15 and TRBJ2-7; TRBD1 is a possible D gene (5 bases). The CDR3 sequence is 13 residues long. The germline V gene encodes CDR1 LNHNV and CDR2 YYDKDF (reference sequence). The V end lost 9 bases, the J end lost 5 bases, and 17 bases lay between the germline ends. The CDR3 DNA sequence: TGTGCCACGGCATTAAGGCAGGGCCACGAGCAGTACTTC. This encodes CATALRQGHEQYF.

This clone was observed once. V is TRBV3-1 (or the pseudogene TRBV3-2) and J is TRBJ2-7, with TRBD2 identical over 10 bases. Unmatched junction bases numbered 2, after V lost 3 bases and J lost 0 bases. This CDR3 is 15 amino acids long. Germline V gene sequence: CDR1 LGHDT, CDR2 YNNKEL (reference sequence). CDR3 amino acids: CASSQTSGLSYEQYF. The CDR3 DNA follows: TGTGCCAGCAGCCAGACTAGCGGGCTCTCCTACGAGCAGTACTTC.

This chain connects TRBV27 to TRBJ1-1; no definite D call. Trimming cost V 6 bases and J 4 bases, with 18 bases left between them. The CDR3 has 15 amino acids. Looked up from germline, CDR1 is MNHEY and CDR2 is SMNVEV (reference sequence). In DNA, the CDR3 is TGTGCCAGCAGCCTCGCCTCACGACCGACCACTGAAGCTTTCTTT. As protein: CASSLASRPTTEAFF.

V usage is TRBV28 and J usage is TRBJ2-3; D uncertain. Trimming cost V 6 bases and J 2 bases, with 12 bases left between them. CDR3 size: 14 residues. From germline, CDR1 is MDHEN and CDR2 SYDVKM. This chain's CDR3 is CASSSPPTTDTQYF. The CDR3 DNA follows: TGTGCCAGCAGCTCTCCCCCGACCACAGATACGCAGTATTTT.

The chain has TRBV4-2 and TRBJ2-3, with D unclear. Trimming stripped 1 base from V and 6 bases from J, with 26 bases between. The CDR3 runs 19 residues. The V gene's germline CDR1 is LGHNA and CDR2 YNFKEQ. The CDR3 here is CASSQVAPTGASGRDTQYF. The DNA of the CDR3 is TGTGCCAGCAGCCAAGTCGCCCCCACGGGTGCTTCCGGTCGGGATACGCAGTATTTT.

The chain recombines TRBV5-4 with TRBJ1-1, with a possible D match to TRBD1 (5 bases). V was pared by 4 bases and J by 6 bases, with 10 bases between. The CDR3 consists of 12 residues. Germline assignment: CDR1 SGHNT and CDR2 YYREEE (reference sequence). CDR3 sequence: CASSRLGAEAFF. The CDR3 DNA is TGTGCCAGCAGCCGGCTAGGGGCTGAAGCTTTCTTT.

This chain joins TRBV28 and TRBJ1-5, with D possibly being TRBD1 (5 bases). This CDR3 is built from 14 residues. Germline V gives CDR1 MDHEN, CDR2 SYDVKM. The V end lost 6 bases, the J end lost 15 bases, and 24 bases lay between the germline ends. The CDR3 DNA reads as TGTGCCAGCAGCCAACAGGAGGGGAATGAGAAACGGCATTTT. The encoded protein is CASSQQEGNEKRHF.

This rearrangement joins TRBV2 to TRBJ1-2; maybe TRBD1 (5 bases). This CDR3 is 13 amino acids long. Germline V CDR1 and CDR2: SNHLY, FYNNEI. Trimming cost V 6 bases and J 5 bases, with 13 bases left between them. CDR3 nucleotides: TGTGCCAGCAGCATCGACAGTTGGTATGGCTACACCTTC. Protein product: CASSIDSWYGYTF.

This clone was seen once. This sequence joins TRBV10-3 and TRBJ1-4; TRBD1 matches 9 bases. CDR1 and CDR2 from the germline V gene are ENHRY and SYGVKD. V was pared by 3 bases and J by 6 bases, with 2 bases of the junction left unmatched. The CDR3 is 14 amino acids. CDR3 bases: TGTGCCATCAGTGACGGGACAGGGCATGAAAAACTGTTTTTT. Encoded protein: CAISDGTGHEKLFF.

The chain carries TRBV10-3 and TRBJ1-1; TRBD1 is a possible D gene (6 bases). This CDR3 is 13 amino acids long. Germline CDR1 ENHRY, CDR2 SYGVKD. The ends were cut back, 10 bases at V and 2 bases at J, with 14 bases in the middle. CDR3 sequence (DNA): TGTGCCACCCAAAAGGACAGTAACACTGAAGCTTTCTTT. Translated, it gives CATQKDSNTEAFF.

The CDR3 region is CASSPLAGDSDTQYF. CDR3 coding DNA: TGTGCCAGCAGCCCACTAGCGGGAGATTCAGATACGCAGTATTTT. This sequence joins TRBV7-8 and TRBJ2-3; 11 nucleotides line up with TRBD2. The V and J ends lost 5 bases and 4 bases, in that order; junction bases with no gene match: 5. The CDR3 contains 15 residues. Germline CDR1 is SGHVS and CDR2 is FQNEAQ.

This chain joins TRBV5-1 and TRBJ1-3, with 8 bases that match TRBD1. The CDR3 loop spans 15 amino acids. Germline CDR1 is SGHRS and CDR2 is YFSETQ. V lost 2 bases and J lost 0; bases outside the gene matches: 1. The CDR3 DNA reads TGCGCCAGCAGCTTCGGGACAGGCTCTGGAAACACCATATATTTT. It specifies CASSFGTGSGNTIYF.

This clone was counted only a few times. A read error may account for a junction end that differs from germline. The rearrangement joins TRBV3-1 (or the pseudogene TRBV3-2) to TRBJ2-7; D not certain. This CDR3 has 11 amino acids. CDR1 and CDR2 (germline): LGHDT, YNNKEL (reference sequence). Here the CDR3 DNA reads TGTGCCAGCAGCCAAGAAGGTCAAGTTCACTTC. This translates into CASSQEGQVHF.